This TCR beta chain originates from a study of blood T cell repertoires in COVID-19. Study context: The analysed material was cDNA or gDNA that came from T cells, B-cell-depleted T cells, or PBMCs.

Sequenced by immunoSEQ multiplex PCR; TCRdb stores in-frame clones only, minus some. The sample has 200,000 to 300,000 clones; approximately 90% are singletons. One Seattle source followed patients from active infection through their disease course. This CDR3 has 17 amino acids. Germline V gene data show CDR1 as WNHNN and CDR2 as SYGVQD (reference sequence). Trimming cost V 0 bases and J 5 bases, with 18 bases left between them. This clone was detected once. Sequenced input: peripheral blood. The chain couples TRBV10-1 to TRBJ2-3, with D possibly being TRBD2 (5 bases). The source of this sequence is a woman aged 25 to 39 with COVID-19, enrolled during active disease. The CDR3 coding sequence is TGCGCCAGCAGTGAGTCTCTCGGAGGCCTCGAGGGAGATACGCAGTATTTT. Translation: CASSESLGGLEGDTQYF.